The 5 T cell receptor beta chains below all came from one sample that was sequenced in a study of blood T cells in healthy people across ages. A second roughly 6 to 11 cycle PCR used barcoded and J-beta primers. TCRdb re-called the 5' RACE reads with MiXCR, one entry per CDR3 protein. Among about 290,000 distinct CDR3 sequences listed, 25% to 30% were seen once. The source material was blood. Every receptor here comes from a woman in her 70s in good health.

This clonotype was observed at least ten times. J is TRBJ1-4 and V is TRBV4-2, with D maybe TRBD1 (5 bases). CDR1 and CDR2 from the germline V gene are LGHNA and YNFKEQ. The CDR3 is 15 amino acids. Deletions cut 1 base from V and 3 bases from J, with 9 bases between. The DNA of the CDR3 is TGTGCCAGCAGCCAAGGACAGAGCTCTAATGAAAAACTGTTTTTT. This gives the protein CASSQGQSSNEKLFF.

Points on this clonotype: The junction differs from germline at one of its ends, possibly a read error. This chain links TRBV12-3 or TRBV12-4 with TRBJ2-5, with TRBD2 matching over 7 bases. The CDR3 consists of 13 residues. The CDR3 DNA reads TGTGCCGGCAGTTTGTACGGGAGGGAGACCCAGTACTTC. Amino acid sequence: CAGSLYGRETQYF.

This clonotype was seen a few times. This sequence joins TRBV9 and TRBJ2-1; 8 bases line up with TRBD1. CDR1 is SGDLS, CDR2 YYNGEE, per germline. This CDR3 has 13 amino acids. V dropped 8 bases and J dropped 10; count of bases not matched to a gene: 11. The DNA for the CDR3 is TGTGCCAGTAGCCTTCTTGGGACAGGAGAGCAGTTCTTC. It codes for CASSLLGTGEQFF.

A note on this clonotype: The junction and the germline gene differ at one end; a read error may be behind it. The chain links TRBV6-2 or TRBV6-3 to TRBJ2-4; a weak D match, TRBD1 (6 bases). Germline V gene lookup returns CDR1 MNHEY and CDR2 SVGEGT. The CDR3 length is 14 residues. For the CDR3, the DNA is TGTGCCAGCAGTCCCACAGGACAGAAAAACATTCAGTCCTTC. Translation: CASSPTGQKNIQSF.

The gene calls are TRBV6-2 or TRBV6-3 and TRBJ2-4, with 10 positions matching TRBD1. The length of the CDR3 is 12 residues. Per germline, CDR1 MNHEY and CDR2 SVGEGT. Losses at the gene ends were 2 bases for V and 16 bases for J; bases not matched to a gene: 5. The CDR3 nucleotides read TGTGCCAGCAGTTACCCGGGACAGGGGATATACTTC. It is translated as CASSYPGQGIYF.